Sequencing of this TCR beta chain was carried out in a study of cytomegalovirus exposure and HLA in healthy donors. Study outcomes and limitations: V- and J-gene trimming in TCR beta was tied to a missense DCLRE1C variant by an analysis performed later.

The V and J ends lost 7 bases and 3 bases respectively, with 16 bases between them. From germline, CDR1 is MNHNS and CDR2 SASEGT. CDR3 length: 14 residues. The primer mix had 60 Vbeta and 13 Jbeta primers. Measured with immunoSEQ multiplex PCR; TCRdb has only the in-frame clones, and not every one. The profile shows over 50,000 clones, roughly 83% of them singletons. Turning to this clone: The antigen is not known.

The sequencing input was PBMCs. The chain carries TRBV6-1 and TRBJ2-7; a possible D gene is TRBD1 (5 bases). The TCR was taken from a middle-aged man in good health and CMV-seronegative. CDR3 nucleotides: TGTGCCAGCAATATGGGCAGGGTACGCTACGAGCAGTACTTC. Its protein is CASNMGRVRYEQYF.